The 15 T cell receptor beta chains listed next were all sequenced from one sample in a study of shared clonotypes between healthy human individuals (dated by TCRdb to about 2020). Library construction relied on the immunoSEQ multiplex PCR assay. In TCRdb, the immuneACCESS table is reduced to in-frame sequences with V and J assigned. These tables do not hold every clone; where another copy was compared, an unresolved V gene accounts for under half, and the others remain unexplained. Here the sample has roughly 1 million clones; about 70% occur a single time. Approximately 1.5% of the sample belongs to the ten largest clones. Source material: memory CD4+ T cells sorted from blood. The cell subset or site label for this specimen denotes: CD45RA-negative fraction. The receptor source for this set is a man younger than 30 in good health.

The chain uses TRBV23-1 and TRBJ1-2, with 7 bases identical to TRBD1. TRBV23-1 is noted as an ORF with a role that remains uncertain. This CDR3 has 13 amino acids. V shed 3 bases, J shed 8 bases, and the junction held 6 bases outside the gene matches. CDR3 residues: CASSQYRGVGYTF. The CDR3, as DNA: TGCGCCAGCAGTCAGTACAGGGGTGTGGGCTACACCTTC.

The chain uses TRBV29-1 and TRBJ1-2; 9 bases map to TRBD1. V shed 7 bases and J 8 bases; nucleotides not matched to a gene: 8. The CDR3 contains 12 residues. Germline V gives CDR1 SQVTM, CDR2 ANQGSEA. The CDR3 loop is CSGTGTGWGYTF. DNA of the CDR3: TGCAGCGGGACCGGGACAGGGTGGGGCTACACCTTC. The full variable domain, its missing parts supplied by reference TRBV29-1 and TRBJ1-2, is SAVISQKPSRDICQRGTSLTIQCQVDSQVTMMFWYRQQPGQSLTLIATANQGSEATYESGFVIDKFPISRPNLTFSTLTVSNMSPEDSSIYLCSGTGTGWGYTFGSGTRLTVV.

In this sample, this clone turned up a few times. V gene TRBV13 combines with J gene TRBJ2-1, with D perhaps TRBD1 or TRBD2 (5 bases each). With 6 bases removed from V and 4 bases from J, the gap between germline ends came to 13 bases. CDR1 is PRHDT, CDR2 FYEKMQ, per germline (reference sequence). The CDR3 is 14 amino acids. CDR3 DNA: TGTGCCAGCAGTCTGGGAGAGGGGTACAATGAGCAGTTCTTC. It yields the protein CASSLGEGYNEQFF. Full variable domain (remainder filled in from reference TRBV13 and TRBJ2-1): AAGVIQSPRHLIKEKRETATLKCYPIPRHDTVYWYQQGPGQDPQFLISFYEKMQSDKGSIPDRFSAQQFSDYHSELNMSSLELGDSALYFCASSLGEGYNEQFFGPGTRLTVL.

This clone was detected only a few times. The rearrangement uses TRBV6-4 and TRBJ2-4; no clear D. Trimming pared 2 bases from V and 6 bases from J, leaving 8 bases between. Germline-derived CDR1 and CDR2 are MRHNA and SNTAGT. CDR3 size: 13 residues. CDR3: CASSDHHGNIQYF. The CDR3 DNA follows: TGTGCCAGCAGTGACCATCATGGAAACATTCAGTACTTC.

This clone was detected a few times. V and J are TRBV29-1 and TRBJ1-5, with TRBD1 matching 7 bases. The ends lost 7 bases at V and 3 bases at J; junction bases unmatched: 6. Germline V gives CDR1 SQVTM, CDR2 ANQGSEA. The CDR3 spans 13 residues. CDR3: CSAGTDPNQPQHF. CDR3 nucleotide sequence: TGCAGCGCCGGGACAGATCCCAATCAGCCCCAGCATTTT. Supplemented by reference TRBV29-1 and TRBJ1-5, the full variable domain reads SAVISQKPSRDICQRGTSLTIQCQVDSQVTMMFWYRQQPGQSLTLIATANQGSEATYESGFVIDKFPISRPNLTFSTLTVSNMSPEDSSIYLCSAGTDPNQPQHFGDGTRLSIL.

This clone was recorded many times. V usage is TRBV5-1 and J usage is TRBJ2-2; 7 positions agree with TRBD2. V lost 5 bases and J lost 7; bases outside the gene matches: 8. The CDR3 is 14 residues long. The germline gives CDR1 SGHRS, CDR2 YFSETQ. CDR3 amino acids: CASRWAGAIGELFF. DNA for the CDR3: TGCGCCAGCAGATGGGCGGGAGCGATCGGGGAGCTGTTTTTT. Full variable domain (missing parts from reference TRBV5-1 and TRBJ2-2): KAGVTQTPRYLIKTRGQQVTLSCSPISGHRSVSWYQQTPGQGLQFLFEYFSETQRNKGNFPGRFSGRQFSNSRSEMNVSTLELGDSALYLCASRWAGAIGELFFGEGSRLTVL.

The genes are TRBV29-1 and TRBJ2-1, with TRBD2 identical over 10 bases. Germline-derived CDR1 and CDR2 are SQVTM and ANQGSEA. The CDR3 has 16 residues. After removal of 5 bases from V and 8 bases from J, the junction contained 15 bases not matched to a gene. The CDR3 here is CSVPRGSGGFGYEQFF. For the CDR3, the DNA is TGCAGCGTTCCCCGGGGTAGCGGGGGGTTTGGGTATGAGCAGTTCTTC.

The rearrangement uses TRBV9 and TRBJ2-4; D unclear. Trimming stripped 1 base from V and 1 base from J, with 9 bases between. Germline CDR1 is SGDLS and CDR2 is YYNGEE. CDR3 length: 15 residues. The CDR3 DNA sequence: TGTGCCAGCAGCGTAACCCAAGGGGCCAAAAACATTCAGTACTTC. It encodes CASSVTQGAKNIQYF.

The chain employs TRBV5-1 and TRBJ1-4; D is unclear. CDR1 and CDR2 from the germline V gene are SGHRS and YFSETQ. Between the trimmed V and J ends, which lost 0 bases and 0 bases, there was a span of 3 bases. The CDR3 covers 14 residues. The CDR3 region is CASSLDPTNEKLFF. CDR3 nucleotide sequence: TGCGCCAGCAGCTTGGACCCAACTAATGAAAAACTGTTTTTT. The full variable domain, rest sourced from reference TRBV5-1 and TRBJ1-4, is KAGVTQTPRYLIKTRGQQVTLSCSPISGHRSVSWYQQTPGQGLQFLFEYFSETQRNKGNFPGRFSGRQFSNSRSEMNVSTLELGDSALYLCASSLDPTNEKLFFGSGTQLSVL.

The chain joins TRBV27 to TRBJ2-6, with 8 bases lining up with TRBD2. The CDR3 consists of 16 residues. Per germline, CDR1 MNHEY and CDR2 SMNVEV (reference sequence). The V segment lost 3 bases and the J segment 1 base; nucleotides outside the gene matches: 2. CDR3: CASSFSGASGANVLTF. The CDR3 DNA follows: TGTGCCAGCAGTTTTAGCGGGGCATCTGGGGCCAACGTCCTGACTTTC.

The chain links TRBV10-2 to TRBJ2-7, with 7 bases fitting TRBD1. The V gene's germline CDR1 is WSHSY and CDR2 SAAADI. The CDR3 has 15 amino acids. The V segment lost 3 bases and the J segment 0 bases; nucleotides outside the gene matches: 5. CDR3 DNA sequence: TGCGCCAGCAGTGACCGGGACAGAGCCTCCTACGAGCAGTACTTC. Encoded protein: CASSDRDRASYEQYF.

The chain links TRBV7-9 to TRBJ2-3; 9 nucleotides line up with TRBD2. The germline V gene has CDR1 SEHNR and CDR2 FQNEAQ (reference sequence). The CDR3 spans 17 residues. Trimming took 3 bases from V and 5 from J; bases not matched to a gene: 12. The CDR3 region has the DNA TGTGCCAGCAGCTTTTGGCGGGCTAGCGGGGCTATAGATACGCAGTATTTT. Translating gives CASSFWRASGAIDTQYF.

The chain couples TRBV5-4 to TRBJ2-3, with unresolved D. V was shortened by 4 bases and J by 0 bases, with 6 bases between the two germline ends. Germline assignment: CDR1 SGHNT and CDR2 YYREEE (reference sequence). This CDR3 comprises 13 residues. CDR3 sequence reads: CASSVPSTDTQYF. The CDR3 region has the DNA TGTGCCAGCAGCGTGCCGAGCACAGATACGCAGTATTTT.

The chain carries TRBV2 and TRBJ2-2; D is possibly TRBD2 (6 bases). V lost 4 bases and J 7 bases, leaving 13 bases between the germline ends. The CDR3 runs to 14 residues. The germline V gene has CDR1 SNHLY and CDR2 FYNNEI. This CDR3 is CASSVTGVGGELFF. The DNA for the CDR3 is TGTGCCAGCAGTGTGACGGGAGTGGGCGGGGAGCTGTTTTTT.

V usage is TRBV10-3 and J usage is TRBJ2-1; TRBD2 matches at 10 bases. Germline V gene sequence: CDR1 ENHRY, CDR2 SYGVKD. The CDR3 totals 13 residues. V gave up 10 bases and J gave up 8 bases; unmatched junction bases: 8. The CDR3 region has the DNA TGTGCCACGGAGCGGGGGGGCCATGATGAGCAGTTCTTC. Protein: CATERGGHDEQFF.